These T cell receptor beta chains were read from a single sample in a study of PD-1 blockade in mismatch repair-deficient tumors. Data came from immunoSEQ multiplex PCR; TCRdb stores just in-frame clones and leaves some out. Of approximately 15,000 clones in the sample, roughly four fifths were seen once. Their cognate antigens are unknown. Sequenced here: cells cultured in vitro, sampled from a patient treated with pembrolizumab. The receptors come from an adult with mismatch repair-deficient cancer. CDR3s include the opening cysteine and the closing phenylalanine or tryptophan. A D gene is named only where the DNA matches it firmly. Size is omitted from some rows. Given values are once, few, many or a class for expanded clones.

>NA|TRBV6-5|TRBJ2-5|NA
TGTGCCAGCAGTTGGACGGTCCAAGAGACCCAGTACTTC
CASSWTVQETQYF
>NA|TRBV6-1|TRBJ2-7|NA
TGTGCCAGCAGTGAACTTTGGAGGGGGCAGGAGTACTTC
CASSELWRGQEYF
>NA|TRBV27|TRBJ2-1|NA
TGTGCCAGCAGCCTCAACTACAATGAGCAGTTCTTC
CASSLNYNEQFF
>TRBD1|TRBV19|TRBJ1-1|once
TGTGCCAGTAGTCCCTGGACAGGGAAAGCTTTCTTT
CASSPWTGKAFF
>NA|TRBV2|TRBJ1-3|few
TGTGCCAGCAGTGACGGACCTAGCTCTGGAAACACCATATATTTT
CASSDGPSSGNTIYF
>TRBD1|TRBV29-1|TRBJ2-2|NA
TGCAGCGTTACAGGGGGAGCAGTTGTGGGCACCGGGGAGCTGTTTTTT
CSVTGGAVVGTGELFF
>NA|TRBV7-8|TRBJ1-2|once
TGTGCCAGCAGCTTAAGGGATGCTAACTATGGCTACACCTTC
CASSLRDANYGYTF
>NA|TRBV10-3|TRBJ2-2|NA
TGTGCCATCAGTGAGTCTGCCCCCCGGGTCGGGGAGCTGTTTTTT
CAISESAPRVGELFF
>NA|TRBV14|TRBJ2-5|NA
TGTGCCAGCAGCCAAGCGAGGGACTCGGGAAACGGAGAGACCCAGTACTTC
CASSQARDSGNGETQYF
>NA|TRBV9|TRBJ2-1|NA
TGTGCCAGCAGCGTAGTTTCAACCTACAATGAGCAGTTCTTC
CASSVVSTYNEQFF
>TRBD1|TRBV7-9|TRBJ1-1|NA
TGTGCCAGCAGCTTAGTCACGACAGGGCTCATGAACACTGAAGCTTTCTTT
CASSLVTTGLMNTEAFF
>TRBD1|TRBV30|TRBJ1-1|NA
TGTGCCTGGAGTGTAGAGGGGGCGGCTGGTGAAGCTTTCTTT
CAWSVEGAAGEAFF
>TRBD1|TRBV13|TRBJ1-2|NA
TGTGCCAGCAGCCTGGACAGGGGCACGACCTATGGCTACACCTTC
CASSLDRGTTYGYTF
>NA|TRBV25-1|TRBJ2-5|NA
TGTGCCAGCAGCGAGCCACAGGGATGGCAAGAGACCCAGTACTTC
CASSEPQGWQETQYF
>TRBD2|TRBV9|TRBJ2-1|NA
TGTGCCAGCAGCGTAGCTTGGTTTACTAGCGGGAGAGGGTTCGGTGAGCAGTTCTTC
CASSVAWFTSGRGFGEQFF
>NA|TRBV6-5|TRBJ1-2|NA
TGTGCCAGCAGTACAGGGTCCGGCTACACCTTC
CASSTGSGYTF
>NA|TRBV18|TRBJ1-1|NA
TGTGCCAGCTCACCCGTCGACAGCATGAACACTGAAGCTTTCTTT
CASSPVDSMNTEAFF
>NA|TRBV6-1|TRBJ2-1|NA
TGTGCCAGCAGTGAACTAGTCTACAATGAGCAGTTCTTC
CASSELVYNEQFF
>NA|TRBV7-9|TRBJ2-1|NA
TGTGCCAGCAGCCATACACTGAGCTCCTACAATGAGCAGTTCTTC
CASSHTLSSYNEQFF
>NA|TRBV6-1|TRBJ1-1|NA
TGTGCCAGCAGGGTAGCGTCCCTAGGAACTGAAGCTTTCTTT
CASRVASLGTEAFF
>TRBD1|TRBV25-1|TRBJ2-1|NA
TGTGCCAGGAGAAGGGACAGACACAATGAGCAGTTCTTC
CARRRDRHNEQFF
>NA|TRBV28|TRBJ2-3|NA
TGTGCCAGCAGTCTTCCAAGCACAGATACGCAGTATTTT
CASSLPSTDTQYF
>NA|TRBV7-9|TRBJ2-7|NA
TGTGCCAGCAGCCCTCAGGTCTTCTCCGAGCAGTACTTC
CASSPQVFSEQYF
>NA|TRBV19|TRBJ2-6|once
TGTGCCAGTAGTGAACAGGCTGGGGCCAACGTCCTGACTTTC
CASSEQAGANVLTF
>TRBD1|TRBV5-1|TRBJ2-7|NA
TGCGCCAGCAGCGAAACAGGGGGAGTACGCGAGCAGTACTTC
CASSETGGVREQYF
>NA|TRBV30|TRBJ1-2|few
TGTGCCTGGAGCCCAAACTTCCGCGGGTACTATGGCTACACCTTC
CAWSPNFRGYYGYTF
>NA|TRBV10-3|TRBJ1-5|NA
TGTGCCATCAGGGGGGACCTTAATCAGCCCCAGCATTTT
CAIRGDLNQPQHF
>TRBD1|TRBV29-1|TRBJ2-5|NA
TGCAGCGTTGAGGGAGATGGACAGGGTGAGACCCAGTACTTC
CSVEGDGQGETQYF
>NA|TRBV27|TRBJ2-7|NA
TGTGCCAGCAGTTTATCTCCGGGGTACGAGCAGTACTTC
CASSLSPGYEQYF
>TRBD2|TRBV7-9|TRBJ2-1|NA
TGTGCCAGCAGCTCCAGCGGGGGCCCCAATGAGCAGTTCTTC
CASSSSGGPNEQFF
>TRBD2|TRBV27|TRBJ2-6|medium-sized
TGTGCCAGCAGTTTAAAAACTAGCGGGAGGGCCTCTGGGGCCAACGTCCTGACTTTC
CASSLKTSGRASGANVLTF
>TRBD2|TRBV5-1|TRBJ2-5|NA
TGCGCCAGCAGCTCACTAGCGGGATGGCGAGAGACCCAGTACTTC
CASSSLAGWRETQYF
>NA|TRBV7-3|TRBJ2-7|NA
TGTGCCAGCAGCTTAGGGCCAGCGGGCTACGAGCAGTACTTC
CASSLGPAGYEQYF
>NA|TRBV28|TRBJ2-3|once
TGTGCCAGCAAAGGGACCCATACGCAGTATTTT
CASKGTHTQYF
>NA|TRBV27|TRBJ2-2|NA
TGTGCCAGCAGTTCCCCGGGACTGAACACCGGGGAGCTGTTTTTT
CASSSPGLNTGELFF
>TRBD2|TRBV7-8|TRBJ2-1|NA
TGTGCCAGCCAGTTACGGCTAGCGGGAGCGGGGGAGCAGTTCTTC
CASQLRLAGAGEQFF
>NA|TRBV13|TRBJ1-2|NA
TGTGCCAGCAGCTCCGGGACCCAGGGAGGCTACACCTTC
CASSSGTQGGYTF
>TRBD2|TRBV7-9|TRBJ2-1|once
TGTGCCAGCGCGGGAGAGAGGACTACCTCCTACAATGAGCAGTTCTTC
CASAGERTTSYNEQFF
>NA|TRBV4-2|TRBJ2-2|NA
TGTGCCAGCAGCCAAGTTGGGTTAGAGAGCGGCGGGGAGCTGTTTTTT
CASSQVGLESGGELFF
>NA|TRBV6-1|TRBJ2-1|NA
TGTGCCAGCAGTGAAGCTTACCGTGAGCAGTTCTTC
CASSEAYREQFF
>TRBD2|TRBV11-2|TRBJ2-3|NA
TGTGCCAGCCGGGGGGGCAGGGGAGGCCCAGATACGCAGTATTTT
CASRGGRGGPDTQYF
>TRBD2|TRBV7-7|TRBJ2-5|NA
TGTGCCAGCAGCTTCCAGCGGGGTGGGGGGGAGACCCAGTACTTC
CASSFQRGGGETQYF
>NA|TRBV30|TRBJ2-3|NA
TGTGCCTGGAGTGTAAAACTAGCAGCTCGCACAGATACGCAGTATTTT
CAWSVKLAARTDTQYF
>TRBD2|TRBV10-2|TRBJ2-1|NA
TGCGCCAGCAGTGAGGAACTAGCGTTATCCTACAATGAGCAGTTCTTC
CASSEELALSYNEQFF
>NA|TRBV6-6|TRBJ2-5|NA
TGTGCCAGCAGTTACTCCGGCCAAGAGACCCAGTACTTC
CASSYSGQETQYF
>NA|TRBV21-1|TRBJ2-7|NA
TGTGCCAGCAGCCTTCCCGGGACAGGGAATGGGTACGAGCAGTACTTC
CASSLPGTGNGYEQYF
>TRBD2|TRBV13|TRBJ2-5|NA
TGTGCCAGCAGCCCGAGGACGGGAGGCCAAGAGACCCAGTACTTC
CASSPRTGGQETQYF
>NA|TRBV4-1|TRBJ2-7|NA
TGCGCCAGCAGCCAAATGGACAGAACAAACGAGCAGTACTTC
CASSQMDRTNEQYF